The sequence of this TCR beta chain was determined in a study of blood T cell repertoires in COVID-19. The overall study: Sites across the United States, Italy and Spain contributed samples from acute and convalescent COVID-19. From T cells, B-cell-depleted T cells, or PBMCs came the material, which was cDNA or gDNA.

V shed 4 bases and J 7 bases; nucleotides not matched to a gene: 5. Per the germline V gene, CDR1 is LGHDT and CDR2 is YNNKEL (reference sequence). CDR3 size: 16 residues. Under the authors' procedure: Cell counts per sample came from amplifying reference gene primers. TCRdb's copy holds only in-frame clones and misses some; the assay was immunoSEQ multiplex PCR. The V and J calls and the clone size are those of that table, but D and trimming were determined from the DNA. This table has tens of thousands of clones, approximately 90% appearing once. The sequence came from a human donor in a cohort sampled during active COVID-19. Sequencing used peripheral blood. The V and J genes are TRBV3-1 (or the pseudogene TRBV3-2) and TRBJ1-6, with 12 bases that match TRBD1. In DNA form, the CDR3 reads TGTGCCAGCAGCCCGACCGGGACAGGGGGCAATTCACCCCTCCACTTT. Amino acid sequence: CASSPTGTGGNSPLHF.